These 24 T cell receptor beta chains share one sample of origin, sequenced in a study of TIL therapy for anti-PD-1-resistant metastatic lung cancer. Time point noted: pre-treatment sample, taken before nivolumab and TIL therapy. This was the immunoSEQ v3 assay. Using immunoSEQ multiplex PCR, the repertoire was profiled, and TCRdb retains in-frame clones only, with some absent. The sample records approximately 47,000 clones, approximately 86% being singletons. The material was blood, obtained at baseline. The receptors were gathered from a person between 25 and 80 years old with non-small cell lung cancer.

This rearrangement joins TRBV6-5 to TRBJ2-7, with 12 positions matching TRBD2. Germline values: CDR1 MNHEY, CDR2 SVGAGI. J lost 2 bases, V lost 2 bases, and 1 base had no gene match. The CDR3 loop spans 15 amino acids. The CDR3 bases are TGTGCCAGCAGTTACGCTAGCGGGAGGGCCTACGAGCAGTACTTC. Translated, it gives CASSYASGRAYEQYF.

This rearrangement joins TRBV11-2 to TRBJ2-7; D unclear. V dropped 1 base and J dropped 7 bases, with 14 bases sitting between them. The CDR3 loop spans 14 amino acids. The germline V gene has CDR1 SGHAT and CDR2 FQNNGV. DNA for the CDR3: TGTGCCAGCAGCTTAGTCGGCATCGCCGTAGAGCAGTACTTC. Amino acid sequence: CASSLVGIAVEQYF.

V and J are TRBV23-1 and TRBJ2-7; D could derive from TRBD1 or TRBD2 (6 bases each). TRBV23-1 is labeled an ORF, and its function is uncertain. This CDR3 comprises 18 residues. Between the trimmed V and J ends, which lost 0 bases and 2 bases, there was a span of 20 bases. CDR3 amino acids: CASSQSRGKTWDTYEQYF. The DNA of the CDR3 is TGCGCCAGCAGTCAATCGCGGGGCAAAACGTGGGACACCTACGAGCAGTACTTC.

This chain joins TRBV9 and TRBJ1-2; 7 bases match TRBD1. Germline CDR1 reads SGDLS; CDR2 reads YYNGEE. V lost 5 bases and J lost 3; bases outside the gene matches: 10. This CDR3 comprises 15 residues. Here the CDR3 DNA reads TGTGCCAGCAGTCGGGAAGGGGGCACGGACTATGGCTACACCTTC. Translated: CASSREGGTDYGYTF. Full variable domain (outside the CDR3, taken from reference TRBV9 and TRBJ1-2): DSGVTQTPKHLITATGQRVTLRCSPRSGDLSVYWYQQSLDQGLQFLIQYYNGEERAKGNILERFSAQQFPDLHSELNLSSLELGDSALYFCASSREGGTDYGYTFGSGTRLTVV.

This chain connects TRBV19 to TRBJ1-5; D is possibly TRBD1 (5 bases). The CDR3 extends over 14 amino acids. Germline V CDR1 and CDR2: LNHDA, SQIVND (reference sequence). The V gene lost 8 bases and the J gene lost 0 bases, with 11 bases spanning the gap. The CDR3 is CASGPGGSNQPQHF. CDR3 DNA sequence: TGTGCCAGTGGCCCCGGGGGTAGCAATCAGCCCCAGCATTTT.

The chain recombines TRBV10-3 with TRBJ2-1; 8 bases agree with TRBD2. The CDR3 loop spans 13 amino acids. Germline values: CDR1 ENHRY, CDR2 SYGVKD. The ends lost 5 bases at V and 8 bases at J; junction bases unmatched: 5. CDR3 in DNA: TGTGCCATCAGTCCCGGGACTAGAGATGAGCAGTTCTTC. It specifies CAISPGTRDEQFF.

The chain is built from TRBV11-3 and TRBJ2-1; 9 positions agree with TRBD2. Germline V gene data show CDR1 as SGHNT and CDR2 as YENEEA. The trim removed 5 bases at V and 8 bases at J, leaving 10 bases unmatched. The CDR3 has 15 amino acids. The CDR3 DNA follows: TGTGCCAGCAGCCTGGTTAGCGGGAGAAGCGATGAGCAGTTCTTC. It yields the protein CASSLVSGRSDEQFF.

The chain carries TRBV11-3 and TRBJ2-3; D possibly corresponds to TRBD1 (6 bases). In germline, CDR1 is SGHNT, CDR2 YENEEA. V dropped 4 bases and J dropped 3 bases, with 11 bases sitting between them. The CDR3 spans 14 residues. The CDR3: CASSSRQETDTQYF. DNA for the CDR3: TGTGCCAGCAGCTCCCGACAGGAAACAGATACGCAGTATTTT.

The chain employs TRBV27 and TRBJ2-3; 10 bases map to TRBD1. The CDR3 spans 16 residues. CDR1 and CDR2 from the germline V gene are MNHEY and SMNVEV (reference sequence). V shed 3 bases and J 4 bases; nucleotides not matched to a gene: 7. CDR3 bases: TGTGCCAGCAGTTTCCTAGACAGGGGGCGCGCAGATACGCAGTATTTT. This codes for CASSFLDRGRADTQYF.

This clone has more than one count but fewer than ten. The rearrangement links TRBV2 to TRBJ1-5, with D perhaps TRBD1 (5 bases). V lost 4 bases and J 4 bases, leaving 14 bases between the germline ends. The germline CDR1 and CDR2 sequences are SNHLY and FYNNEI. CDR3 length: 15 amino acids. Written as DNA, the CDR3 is TGTGCCAGCAGTGGGTACGGCAGGGTAAATCAGCCCCAGCATTTT. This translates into CASSGYGRVNQPQHF. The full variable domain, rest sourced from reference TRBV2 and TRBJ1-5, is EPEVTQTPSHQVTQMGQEVILRCVPISNHLYFYWYRQILGQKVEFLVSFYNNEISEKSEIFDDQFSVERPDGSNFTLKIRSTKLEDSAMYFCASSGYGRVNQPQHFGDGTRLSIL.

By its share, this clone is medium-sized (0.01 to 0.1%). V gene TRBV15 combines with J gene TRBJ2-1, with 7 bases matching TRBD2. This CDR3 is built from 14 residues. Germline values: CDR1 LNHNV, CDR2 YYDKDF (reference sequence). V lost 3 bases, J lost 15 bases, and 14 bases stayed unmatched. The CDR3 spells CATSRGGDSEMRFF. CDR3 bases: TGTGCCACCAGCAGGGGGGGGGACTCAGAGATGCGGTTCTTC.

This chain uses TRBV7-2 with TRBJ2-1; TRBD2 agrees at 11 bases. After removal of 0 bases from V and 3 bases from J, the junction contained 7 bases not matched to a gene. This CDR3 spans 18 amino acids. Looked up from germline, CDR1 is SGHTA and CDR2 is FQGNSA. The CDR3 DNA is TGTGCCAGCAGCTTAGCTTTCCCTAGCGGGAGGATCTACAATGAGCAGTTCTTC. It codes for CASSLAFPSGRIYNEQFF.

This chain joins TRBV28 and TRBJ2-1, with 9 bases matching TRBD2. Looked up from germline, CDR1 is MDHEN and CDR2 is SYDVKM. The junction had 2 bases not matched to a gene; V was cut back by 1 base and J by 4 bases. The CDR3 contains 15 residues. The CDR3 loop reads CASSLFLAGYNEQFF. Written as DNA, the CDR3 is TGTGCCAGCAGTTTATTCCTAGCGGGGTACAATGAGCAGTTCTTC.

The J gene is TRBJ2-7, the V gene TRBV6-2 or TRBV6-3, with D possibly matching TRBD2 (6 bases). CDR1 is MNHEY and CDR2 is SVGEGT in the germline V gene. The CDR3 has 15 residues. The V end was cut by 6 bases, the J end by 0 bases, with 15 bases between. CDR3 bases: TGTGCCAGCAGATACCTAGCGCTAAGCTCCTACGAGCAGTACTTC. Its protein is CASRYLALSSYEQYF.

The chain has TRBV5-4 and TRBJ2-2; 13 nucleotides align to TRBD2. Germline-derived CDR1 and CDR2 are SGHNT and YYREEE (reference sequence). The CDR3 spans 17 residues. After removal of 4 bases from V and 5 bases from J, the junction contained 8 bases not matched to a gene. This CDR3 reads CASSLRTSGSRTGELFF. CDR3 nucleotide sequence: TGTGCCAGCAGCCTACGGACTAGCGGGAGTCGAACCGGGGAGCTGTTTTTT. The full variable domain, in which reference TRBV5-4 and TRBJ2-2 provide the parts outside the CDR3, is ETGVTQSPTHLIKTRGQQVTLRCSSQSGHNTVSWYQQALGQGPQFIFQYYREEENGRGNFPPRFSGLQFPNYSSELNVNALELDDSALYLCASSLRTSGSRTGELFFGEGSRLTVL.

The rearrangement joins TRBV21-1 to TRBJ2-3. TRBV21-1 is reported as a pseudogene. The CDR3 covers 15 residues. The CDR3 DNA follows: TGTGCCAGCAGCCAAGGGGCAGGGGGGGCAGATACGCAGTATTTT. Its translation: CASSQGAGGADTQYF.

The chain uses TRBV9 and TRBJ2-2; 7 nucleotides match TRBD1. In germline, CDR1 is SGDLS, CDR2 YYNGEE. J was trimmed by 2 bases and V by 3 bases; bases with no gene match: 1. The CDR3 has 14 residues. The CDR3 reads CASSGTGNTGELFF. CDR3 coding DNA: TGTGCCAGCAGCGGGACAGGTAACACCGGGGAGCTGTTTTTT. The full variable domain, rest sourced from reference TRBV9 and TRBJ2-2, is DSGVTQTPKHLITATGQRVTLRCSPRSGDLSVYWYQQSLDQGLQFLIQYYNGEERAKGNILERFSAQQFPDLHSELNLSSLELGDSALYFCASSGTGNTGELFFGEGSRLTVL.

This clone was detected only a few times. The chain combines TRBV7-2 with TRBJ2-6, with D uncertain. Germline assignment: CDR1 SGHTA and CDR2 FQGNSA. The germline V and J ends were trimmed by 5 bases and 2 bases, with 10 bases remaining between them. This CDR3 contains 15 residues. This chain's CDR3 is CASSPWVTGANVLTF. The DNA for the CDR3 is TGTGCCAGCAGCCCTTGGGTAACTGGGGCCAACGTCCTGACTTTC.

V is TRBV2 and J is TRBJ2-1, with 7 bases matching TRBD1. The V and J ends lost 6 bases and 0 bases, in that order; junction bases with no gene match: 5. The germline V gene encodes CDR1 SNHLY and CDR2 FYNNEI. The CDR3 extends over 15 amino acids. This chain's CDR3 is CASRAGGSSYNEQFF. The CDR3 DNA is TGTGCCAGCAGGGCAGGGGGTAGCTCCTACAATGAGCAGTTCTTC.

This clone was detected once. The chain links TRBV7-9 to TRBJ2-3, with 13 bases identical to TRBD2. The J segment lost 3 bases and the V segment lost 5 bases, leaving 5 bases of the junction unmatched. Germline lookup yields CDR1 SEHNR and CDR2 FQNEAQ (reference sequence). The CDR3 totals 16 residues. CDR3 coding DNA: TGTGCCAGCAGCAAAAGACTAGCGGGGGGAACAGATACGCAGTATTTT. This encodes CASSKRLAGGTDTQYF.

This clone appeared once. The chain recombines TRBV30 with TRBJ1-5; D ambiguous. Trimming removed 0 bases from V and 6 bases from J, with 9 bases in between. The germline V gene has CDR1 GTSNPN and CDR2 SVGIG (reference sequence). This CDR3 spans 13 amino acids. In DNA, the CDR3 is TGTGCCTGGAGTGTGAGTGGGCTTCAGCCCCAGCATTTT. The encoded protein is CAWSVSGLQPQHF.

CDR3 region: CASSSQAWEYEQYF. The CDR3 DNA sequence: TGTGCCAGCAGCTCACAGGCTTGGGAGTACGAGCAGTACTTC. This chain connects TRBV6-5 to TRBJ2-7, with D possibly being TRBD1 or TRBD2 (5 bases each). The CDR3 runs to 14 residues. The germline CDR1 and CDR2 sequences are MNHEY and SVGAGI. With 6 bases removed from V and 4 bases from J, the gap between germline ends came to 16 bases.

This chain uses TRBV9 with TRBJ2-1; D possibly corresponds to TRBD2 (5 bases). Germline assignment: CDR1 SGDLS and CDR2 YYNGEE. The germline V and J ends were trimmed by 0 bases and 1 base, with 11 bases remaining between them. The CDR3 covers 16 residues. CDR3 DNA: TGTGCCAGCAGCGTAGTCGGGAAAATATCCTACAATGAGCAGTTCTTC. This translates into CASSVVGKISYNEQFF.

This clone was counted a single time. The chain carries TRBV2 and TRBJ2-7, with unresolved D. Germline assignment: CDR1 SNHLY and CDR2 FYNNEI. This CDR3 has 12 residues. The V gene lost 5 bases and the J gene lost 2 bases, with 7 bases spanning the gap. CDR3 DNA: TGTGCCAGCAGTTATAATGCCTACGAGCAGTACTTC. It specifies CASSYNAYEQYF.